These 20 T cell receptor beta chains came from one sample sequenced in a study of blood T cell dynamics during melanoma immunotherapy. Sequencing was performed with immunoSEQ multiplex PCR; in TCRdb, only in-frame clones are kept and a portion is missing. The sample consists of approximately 28,000 clones, approximately 88% of them appearing once. As to time point: week 3, after first cycle of checkpoint inhibitor. Sample: blood, taken from a patient treated with checkpoint blockade. The receptors originated from a human donor with melanoma.

The chain is built from TRBV27 and TRBJ2-7; either TRBD1 or TRBD2 may fit D (5 bases each). The CDR3 length is 13 residues. V gave up 6 bases and J gave up 4 bases, with 13 bases separating them. Germline CDR1 and CDR2: MNHEY and SMNVEV (reference sequence). The CDR3 region has the DNA TGTGCCAGCAGCCCTGAGGGGATATACGAGCAGTACTTC. It codes for CASSPEGIYEQYF.

This clone was counted a few times. The V and J genes are TRBV7-9 and TRBJ2-2; D is unresolved. This CDR3 spans 14 amino acids. Per the germline V gene, CDR1 is SEHNR and CDR2 is FQNEAQ (reference sequence). Trimming cost V 3 bases and J 6 bases, with 11 bases left between them. CDR3 loop: CASSLITRSGELFF. The CDR3 coding sequence is TGTGCCAGCAGCTTGATCACTCGATCCGGGGAGCTGTTTTTT.

The chain uses TRBV4-3 and TRBJ2-3; TRBD1 matches at 10 bases. This CDR3 has 15 amino acids. Losses at the gene ends were 4 bases for V and 4 bases for J; bases not matched to a gene: 5. CDR1 is LGHNA, CDR2 YSLEER, per germline. The CDR3 spells CASSPRDRGPDTQYF. CDR3 DNA sequence: TGCGCCAGCAGCCCCCGGGACAGGGGCCCAGATACGCAGTATTTT.

The J gene is TRBJ1-1, the V gene TRBV28; no clear D gene. This CDR3 has 14 residues. The V and J ends lost 5 bases and 1 base respectively, with 11 bases between them. In germline, CDR1 is MDHEN, CDR2 SYDVKM. CDR3 sequence reads: CASSRGGQNTEAFF. The DNA for the CDR3 is TGTGCCAGCAGTCGCGGAGGGCAGAACACTGAAGCTTTCTTT. The full variable domain, with the rest looked up from reference TRBV28 and TRBJ1-1, is DVKVTQSSRYLVKRTGEKVFLECVQDMDHENMFWYRQDPGLGLRLIYFSYDVKMKEKGDIPEGYSVSREKKERFSLILESASTNQTSMYLCASSRGGQNTEAFFGQGTRLTVV.

The chain employs TRBV6-1 and TRBJ2-3; perhaps TRBD2 as D (5 bases). The ends were cut back, 1 base at V and 7 bases at J, with 9 bases in the middle. CDR3 length equals 13 residues. Germline V gene lookup returns CDR1 MNHNS and CDR2 SASEGT. The CDR3 protein is CASSEGWRNTQYF. The DNA for the CDR3 is TGTGCCAGCAGTGAAGGTTGGAGGAATACGCAGTATTTT.

For the CDR3, the DNA is TGCAGCGTCACGACAGGGCCTTCAACAAATACGCAGTATTTT. It yields the protein CSVTTGPSTNTQYF. The chain employs TRBV29-1 and TRBJ2-3; 7 bases fit TRBD1. This CDR3 has 14 amino acids. The germline V gene has CDR1 SQVTM and CDR2 ANQGSEA. J lost 7 bases, V lost 6 bases, and 13 bases had no gene match.

The chain joins TRBV27 to TRBJ2-5, with 9 bases identical to TRBD1. Judging by the DNA end, TRBJ2-7 fits better; the J call may be wrong. There are 16 residues in the CDR3. The V gene's germline CDR1 is MNHEY and CDR2 SMNVEV (reference sequence). DNA for the CDR3: TGTGCCAGCAGTTTATCAGGACAGGGGAGAGGCTACGAGCAGTACTTC. This encodes CASSLSGQGRGYEQYF.

This clone is a singleton in its sample. This chain connects TRBV19 to TRBJ2-5; possibly TRBD1 or TRBD2 for D (7 bases each). CDR3 length: 14 amino acids. CDR1 is LNHDA and CDR2 is SQIVND in the germline V gene (reference sequence). V lost 8 bases and J lost 0, with 13 bases in between. The CDR3 sequence is CASGGDRYQETQYF. The CDR3 bases are TGTGCCAGTGGGGGGGACAGATACCAAGAGACCCAGTACTTC.

The chain uses TRBV10-1 and TRBJ2-1, with D possibly TRBD2 on 6 matching bases. V lost 2 bases to trimming and J lost 2 bases, with 16 bases between them. The length of the CDR3 is 17 residues. The germline V gene encodes CDR1 WNHNN and CDR2 SYGVQD (reference sequence). The CDR3 coding sequence is TGCGCCAGCAGTGAGAGGATCGGGAGAGCAACCTACAATGAGCAGTTCTTC. It yields the protein CASSERIGRATYNEQFF.

This chain uses TRBV6-5 with TRBJ1-2; D ambiguous. V lost 2 bases and J 2 bases, leaving 9 bases between the germline ends. Germline V CDR1 and CDR2: MNHEY, SVGAGI. The CDR3 sequence is 14 residues long. The CDR3, as DNA: TGTGCCAGCAGTTACGGCGCGAGAAACTATGGCTACACCTTC. Translating gives CASSYGARNYGYTF.

CDR3 sequence: CASSREPRTGPTEAFF. For the CDR3, the DNA is TGCGCCAGCAGCCGAGAACCGAGAACAGGGCCCACTGAAGCTTTCTTT. The V and J genes are TRBV5-1 and TRBJ1-1, with a possible D match to TRBD1 (6 bases). Germline V gene data show CDR1 as SGHRS and CDR2 as YFSETQ. This CDR3 has 16 residues. Trimming cost V 4 bases and J 4 bases, with 20 bases left between them.

There are a few counts of this clone. The chain has TRBV2 and TRBJ2-7; possible D gene TRBD2, 5 bases. The germline V gene has CDR1 SNHLY and CDR2 FYNNEI. V was clipped by 6 bases and J by 2 bases, with 23 bases between them. The CDR3 consists of 17 residues. The CDR3 DNA sequence: TGTGCCAGCAGCCCGAAGCCCCGAGGGTCTTTAACCTACGAGCAGTACTTC. Translated: CASSPKPRGSLTYEQYF.

This chain links TRBV5-1 with TRBJ1-1; D remains unclear. The CDR3 runs to 15 residues. With 0 bases removed from V and 4 bases from J, the gap between germline ends came to 13 bases. Germline CDR1 is SGHRS and CDR2 is YFSETQ. CDR3 residues: CASSLDGRTVTEAFF. CDR3 nucleotides: TGCGCCAGCAGCTTGGATGGACGTACGGTCACTGAAGCTTTCTTT.

This clone was seen a few times. The chain couples TRBV29-1 to TRBJ2-1; maybe TRBD2 (6 bases). Trimming took off 7 bases at V and 1 base at J, with 20 bases between the two ends. This CDR3 contains 16 residues. Looked up from germline, CDR1 is SQVTM and CDR2 is ANQGSEA. The CDR3 region is CSASGERGISYNEQFF. The CDR3 DNA follows: TGCAGCGCATCGGGAGAACGGGGAATATCCTACAATGAGCAGTTCTTC.

The chain combines TRBV27 with TRBJ2-1, with 7 bases identical to TRBD2. Trimming took 3 bases from V and 3 from J; bases not matched to a gene: 8. The CDR3 runs 16 residues. Germline V gene data show CDR1 as MNHEY and CDR2 as SMNVEV (reference sequence). CDR3 nucleotides: TGTGCCAGCAGTTTGGCCCCCGGGACTAACTACAATGAGCAGTTCTTC. Its protein is CASSLAPGTNYNEQFF.

The J gene is TRBJ2-1, the V gene TRBV7-9; D not certain. Germline CDR1 reads SEHNR; CDR2 reads FQNEAQ (reference sequence). This CDR3 is built from 12 residues. Trimming left V 5 bases short and J 7 bases short, with 9 bases between. CDR3 region: CASSAVANEQFF. The CDR3 DNA follows: TGTGCCAGCAGCGCCGTAGCAAATGAGCAGTTCTTC.

The rearrangement joins TRBV5-1 to TRBJ2-3; a weak D match, TRBD2 (5 bases). Trimming removed 0 bases from V and 5 bases from J, with 13 bases in between. The CDR3 covers 15 residues. Germline CDR1 reads SGHRS; CDR2 reads YFSETQ. As DNA, the CDR3 is TGCGCCAGCAGCTTGGTAGGGCAGGCGGGAGATACGCAGTATTTT. Amino acid sequence: CASSLVGQAGDTQYF.

This rearrangement joins TRBV5-6 to TRBJ2-7, with D possibly matching TRBD1 (5 bases). V lost 3 bases and J 4 bases, leaving 11 bases between the germline ends. Germline V gives CDR1 SGHDT, CDR2 YYEEEE. The CDR3 runs to 13 residues. The CDR3 here is CASSWQGVYEQYF. For the CDR3, the DNA is TGTGCCAGCAGCTGGCAGGGTGTTTACGAGCAGTACTTC. Full variable domain (remainder filled in from reference TRBV5-6 and TRBJ2-7): DAGVTQSPTHLIKTRGQQVTLRCSPKSGHDTVSWYQQALGQGPQFIFQYYEEEERQRGNFPDRFSGHQFPNYSSELNVNALLLGDSALYLCASSWQGVYEQYFGPGTRLTVT.

The table lists this clone with a count of one. This chain's CDR3 is CASRVDRLDTEAFF. Written as DNA, the CDR3 is TGTGCCAGCAGGGTTGACAGGTTAGATACTGAAGCTTTCTTT. The chain combines TRBV6-1 with TRBJ1-1; perhaps TRBD1 as D (6 bases). Trimming cost V 6 bases and J 5 bases, with 16 bases left between them. The CDR3 totals 14 residues. Germline CDR1 and CDR2: MNHNS and SASEGT.

This clone has more than one count but fewer than ten. CDR3 region: CASSLSTGEGGYTF. DNA of the CDR3: TGCGCCAGCAGCTTATCGACAGGGGAGGGTGGCTACACCTTC. The chain has TRBV5-1 and TRBJ1-2; 8 bases align to TRBD1. This CDR3 spans 14 amino acids. V shed 2 bases, J shed 7 bases, and the junction held 7 bases outside the gene matches. Germline V gene data show CDR1 as SGHRS and CDR2 as YFSETQ.